The rows below give T cell receptor beta chains drawn from one sample of a study of cytomegalovirus exposure and HLA in healthy donors. Sequencing was performed with immunoSEQ multiplex PCR; in TCRdb, only in-frame clones are kept and a portion is missing. The sample lists 60,000 to 90,000 clones, around 70% seen once, with around a tenth in the top ten. The sample consisted of PBMCs. Source of these receptors: a woman in her forties or fifties in good health and CMV-seropositive. CDR3s include the opening cysteine and the closing phenylalanine or tryptophan. The order of the fields is J gene, D gene, V gene, clone size, CDR3 DNA, CDR3 protein. D genes are given only for firm matches. Some rows have no size entry. The others give once, few or many, or a class for an expanded clone.

j_call: TRBJ2-3; d_call: TRBD2; v_call: TRBV9; clone_size: NA; cdr3_nt: TGTGCCAGCAGCGTAGATATAGCGGGGGGGTCCGCAGATACGCAGTATTTT; cdr3_aa: CASSVDIAGGSADTQYF
j_call: TRBJ2-7; d_call: NA; v_call: TRBV4-1; clone_size: NA; cdr3_nt: TGCGCCAGCAGCCAAGGGCGAGGGGAGCAGTACTTC; cdr3_aa: CASSQGRGEQYF
j_call: TRBJ1-4; d_call: NA; v_call: TRBV5-4; clone_size: NA; cdr3_nt: TGTGCCAGCAGCTTGGATAAGGCAGGGGCGAATGAAAAACTGTTTTTT; cdr3_aa: CASSLDKAGANEKLFF
j_call: TRBJ1-6; d_call: TRBD1; v_call: TRBV27; clone_size: NA; cdr3_nt: TGTGCCAGCACCCGGGACAGAGTTAATTCACCCCTCCACTTT; cdr3_aa: CASTRDRVNSPLHF
j_call: TRBJ2-5; d_call: NA; v_call: TRBV5-4; clone_size: NA; cdr3_nt: TGTGCCAGCAGCTTGGATAGGGGATTCGGGGAGACCCAGTACTTC; cdr3_aa: CASSLDRGFGETQYF
j_call: TRBJ1-5; d_call: NA; v_call: TRBV7-2; clone_size: NA; cdr3_nt: TGTGCCAGCAGCTTAAACAGGCATAGCAATCAGCCCCAGCATTTT; cdr3_aa: CASSLNRHSNQPQHF
j_call: TRBJ1-2; d_call: NA; v_call: TRBV19; clone_size: NA; cdr3_nt: TGTGCCAGTAGTCCGGGGGTAGGTGGCTACACCTTC; cdr3_aa: CASSPGVGGYTF
j_call: TRBJ1-1; d_call: TRBD1; v_call: TRBV18; clone_size: NA; cdr3_nt: TGTGCCAGCTCACCCACAGGGGGTAGGGCTGAAGCTTTCTTT; cdr3_aa: CASSPTGGRAEAFF
j_call: TRBJ1-4; d_call: TRBD1; v_call: TRBV5-1; clone_size: NA; cdr3_nt: TGCGCCAGCAGCCGTACAGGGGGCCAGGAAAAACTGTTTTTT; cdr3_aa: CASSRTGGQEKLFF
j_call: TRBJ2-3; d_call: NA; v_call: TRBV30; clone_size: NA; cdr3_nt: TGTGCCTGGAGTGTAGGGGTGGACCCAGATACGCAGTATTTT; cdr3_aa: CAWSVGVDPDTQYF
j_call: TRBJ2-5; d_call: NA; v_call: TRBV11-1; clone_size: NA; cdr3_nt: TGTGCCAGCAGCGTGCAGCAAGAGACCCAGTACTTC; cdr3_aa: CASSVQQETQYF
j_call: TRBJ2-2; d_call: TRBD2; v_call: TRBV6-1; clone_size: once; cdr3_nt: TGTGCCAGCAGTGAAAGGCGGGGGTTCGCCGGGGAGCTGTTTTTT; cdr3_aa: CASSERRGFAGELFF
j_call: TRBJ2-3; d_call: NA; v_call: TRBV6-5; clone_size: NA; cdr3_nt: TGTGCCAGCAGTTACTCGAGGGACTGGCTCACAGATACGCAGTATTTT; cdr3_aa: CASSYSRDWLTDTQYF
j_call: TRBJ2-7; d_call: TRBD2; v_call: TRBV14; clone_size: NA; cdr3_nt: TGTGCCAGCAGCCCGGAGGCGACTAGCTTCGAGCAGTACTTC; cdr3_aa: CASSPEATSFEQYF
j_call: TRBJ2-5; d_call: TRBD1; v_call: TRBV5-1; clone_size: NA; cdr3_nt: TGCGCCAGCAGCGTCGGGACAGGGGGCAGGAGAGAGACCCAGTACTTC; cdr3_aa: CASSVGTGGRRETQYF
j_call: TRBJ1-4; d_call: NA; v_call: TRBV4-1; clone_size: NA; cdr3_nt: TGCGCCAGCAGCCAAGATTTTCGGACAGTCGGGGAAAAACTGTTTTTT; cdr3_aa: CASSQDFRTVGEKLFF
j_call: TRBJ2-7; d_call: NA; v_call: TRBV6-5; clone_size: NA; cdr3_nt: TGTGCCATCAGTGAGGGGGACTACGAGCAGTACTTC; cdr3_aa: CAISEGDYEQYF
j_call: TRBJ2-3; d_call: NA; v_call: TRBV20-1; clone_size: NA; cdr3_nt: TGCAGTTACAGGGGCACAGATACGCAGTATTTT; cdr3_aa: CSYRGTDTQYF
j_call: TRBJ2-7; d_call: TRBD1; v_call: TRBV2; clone_size: NA; cdr3_nt: TGTGCCAGTACATCCGGGACAGCTAACTCCTACGAGCAGTACTTC; cdr3_aa: CASTSGTANSYEQYF
j_call: TRBJ2-7; d_call: NA; v_call: TRBV29-1; clone_size: NA; cdr3_nt: TGCAGCGTTGGACAGTTCTCCTACGAGCAGTACTTC; cdr3_aa: CSVGQFSYEQYF
j_call: TRBJ2-5; d_call: TRBD2; v_call: TRBV5-1; clone_size: NA; cdr3_nt: TGCGCCAGCAGCTTGGTCGTGGCTAGCGGGGGACTCCAAGAGACCCAGTACTTC; cdr3_aa: CASSLVVASGGLQETQYF
j_call: TRBJ2-1; d_call: TRBD2; v_call: TRBV11-3; clone_size: NA; cdr3_nt: TGTGCCAGCAGCTTAGTAGGCGGGGGGGTTACAAATGAGCAGTTCTTC; cdr3_aa: CASSLVGGGVTNEQFF
j_call: TRBJ1-3; d_call: NA; v_call: TRBV19; clone_size: NA; cdr3_nt: TGTGCCAGTAGGTTTGGGCAGGCTCGCTTCGGCTCCATATATTTT; cdr3_aa: CASRFGQARFGSIYF
j_call: TRBJ2-7; d_call: NA; v_call: TRBV6-1; clone_size: many; cdr3_nt: TGTGCCAGCAGTGATGTGTCCTACGGGGGCTACGAGCAGTACTTC; cdr3_aa: CASSDVSYGGYEQYF
j_call: TRBJ2-5; d_call: TRBD2; v_call: TRBV5-1; clone_size: NA; cdr3_nt: TGCGCCAGCAGGAGTGGGGTAGCGGGAGCCATTGGGAAAAAAGAGACCCAGTACTTC; cdr3_aa: CASRSGVAGAIGKKETQYF
j_call: TRBJ1-1; d_call: TRBD1; v_call: TRBV10-3; clone_size: NA; cdr3_nt: TGTGCCATCAGTGAACAGGGGGACGAAGCTTTCTTT; cdr3_aa: CAISEQGDEAFF
j_call: TRBJ1-1; d_call: NA; v_call: TRBV7-9; clone_size: NA; cdr3_nt: TGTGCCAGCAGCTTAGAAGGCAGGGCCACTGAAGCTTTCTTT; cdr3_aa: CASSLEGRATEAFF
j_call: TRBJ1-2; d_call: NA; v_call: TRBV5-1; clone_size: few; cdr3_nt: TGCGCCAGCCTGGGAACTACAGGGACGAACTATGGCTACACCTTC; cdr3_aa: CASLGTTGTNYGYTF
j_call: TRBJ2-7; d_call: NA; v_call: TRBV5-1; clone_size: once; cdr3_nt: TGCGCCAGCAGCTTGCTAGCGTCGGGGTCCGAGCAGTACTTC; cdr3_aa: CASSLLASGSEQYF
j_call: TRBJ1-4; d_call: TRBD1; v_call: TRBV19; clone_size: NA; cdr3_nt: TGTGCCAGTAGGCAAAGGGGAGACAGGGGTATTCTCGTTGAAAAACTGTTTTTT; cdr3_aa: CASRQRGDRGILVEKLFF
j_call: TRBJ1-3; d_call: TRBD1; v_call: TRBV4-1; clone_size: NA; cdr3_nt: TGCGCCAGCAGCCAAGGGGGGACAGGGATGGGTGCTGGAAACACCATATATTTT; cdr3_aa: CASSQGGTGMGAGNTIYF
j_call: TRBJ1-4; d_call: NA; v_call: TRBV6-1; clone_size: NA; cdr3_nt: TGTGCCAGCAGTGGGACAGTAAATAATGAAAAACTGTTTTTT; cdr3_aa: CASSGTVNNEKLFF
j_call: TRBJ1-1; d_call: NA; v_call: TRBV5-6; clone_size: NA; cdr3_nt: TGTGCCAGCAGCTCGGGGGGATCTGAAGCTTTCTTT; cdr3_aa: CASSSGGSEAFF
j_call: TRBJ1-4; d_call: NA; v_call: TRBV5-1; clone_size: NA; cdr3_nt: TGCGCCAGCAGCTTGGGTTACAGTCCAGAAAAACTGTTTTTT; cdr3_aa: CASSLGYSPEKLFF
j_call: TRBJ2-7; d_call: TRBD1; v_call: TRBV6-5; clone_size: NA; cdr3_nt: TGTGCCAGCAGTTCATGGGACAGAAATTCCTACGAGCAGTACTTC; cdr3_aa: CASSSWDRNSYEQYF
j_call: TRBJ1-6; d_call: NA; v_call: TRBV5-5; clone_size: NA; cdr3_nt: TGTGCCAGCAGCTTGGACAGCTCCTATAATTCACCCCTCCACTTT; cdr3_aa: CASSLDSSYNSPLHF
j_call: TRBJ2-7; d_call: TRBD2; v_call: TRBV5-1; clone_size: once; cdr3_nt: TGCGCCAGCAGCTCGGGACTAGCGGGGGGATCCTACGAGCAGTACTTC; cdr3_aa: CASSSGLAGGSYEQYF
j_call: TRBJ2-7; d_call: NA; v_call: TRBV9; clone_size: NA; cdr3_nt: TGTGCCAGCAGCGTAGAGGCAGGGGACGCCCACGAGCAGTACTTC; cdr3_aa: CASSVEAGDAHEQYF
j_call: TRBJ2-7; d_call: NA; v_call: TRBV15; clone_size: NA; cdr3_nt: TGTGCCACCAGCAGAGATCACAGCTACGAGCAGTACTTC; cdr3_aa: CATSRDHSYEQYF
j_call: TRBJ2-7; d_call: NA; v_call: TRBV28; clone_size: NA; cdr3_nt: TGTGCCAGCAGTTTGGCCTCCTACGAGCAGTACTTC; cdr3_aa: CASSLASYEQYF
j_call: TRBJ1-1; d_call: NA; v_call: TRBV5-4; clone_size: NA; cdr3_nt: TGTGCCAGCAGCCCGGGTGGGAGGGGGTCTGAAGCTTTCTTT; cdr3_aa: CASSPGGRGSEAFF
j_call: TRBJ1-1; d_call: TRBD1; v_call: TRBV7-9; clone_size: NA; cdr3_nt: TGTGCCAGCAGCTCGACAGGGGAGATCACTGAAGCTTTCTTT; cdr3_aa: CASSSTGEITEAFF
j_call: TRBJ2-7; d_call: NA; v_call: TRBV5-1; clone_size: NA; cdr3_nt: TGCGCCAGCAGCTTGAGCAGGGACTACGAGCAGTACTTC; cdr3_aa: CASSLSRDYEQYF
j_call: TRBJ1-1; d_call: TRBD1; v_call: TRBV7-9; clone_size: NA; cdr3_nt: TGTGCCAGCAGCTTACAGGGGGCTCCAAGGGCTTTCTTT; cdr3_aa: CASSLQGAPRAFF